This T cell receptor (beta chain) originates from a study of blood T cells in healthy people across ages. General observations from the study: CMV status of donors was not determined, possibly confounding expanded clonotype changes.

The V end lost 6 bases, the J end lost 6 bases, and 12 bases lay between the germline ends. This CDR3 has 12 residues. Alongside a J-beta primer mix, a sample-barcoded 5' primer served in a second PCR lasting about 7 to 11 cycles. Via MiXCR, TCRdb re-called the 5' RACE reads, giving one row per CDR3 protein. The sample yields 1,300,000 or so distinct CDR3 sequences, approximately 59% seen once. Researchers isolated at least 6 million PBMCs per sample. No fewer than 5.5 micrograms of total RNA were isolated from every sample. In its sample, this clonotype was seen a few times. Antigen: not known. Specimen: blood. The chain joins TRBV12-3 or TRBV12-4 to TRBJ2-7; possible D gene TRBD2, 5 bases. The TCR originated in a man aged 18 to 29 in good health. The CDR3 here is CASSPDYGEQYF. Written as DNA, the CDR3 is TGTGCCAGCAGCCCCGACTACGGCGAGCAGTACTTC.